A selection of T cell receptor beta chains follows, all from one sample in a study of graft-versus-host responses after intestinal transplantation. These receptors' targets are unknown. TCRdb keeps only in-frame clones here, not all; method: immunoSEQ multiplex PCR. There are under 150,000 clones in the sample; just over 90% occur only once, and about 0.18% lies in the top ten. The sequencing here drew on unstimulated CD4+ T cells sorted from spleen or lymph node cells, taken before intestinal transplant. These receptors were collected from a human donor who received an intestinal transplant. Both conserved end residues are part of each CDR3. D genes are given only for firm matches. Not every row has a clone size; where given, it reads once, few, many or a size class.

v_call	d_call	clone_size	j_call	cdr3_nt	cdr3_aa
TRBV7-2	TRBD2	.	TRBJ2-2	TGTGCCAGCAGCATCCCGGGACTAGCCAACACCGGGGAGCTGTTTTTT	CASSIPGLANTGELFF
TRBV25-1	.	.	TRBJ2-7	TGTGCCAGCAGTAGCCCCGGGACAATCTACGAGCAGTACTTC	CASSSPGTIYEQYF
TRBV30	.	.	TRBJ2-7	TGTGCCTGGAGTGTAATGGGCTCCTCCTACGAGCAGTACTTC	CAWSVMGSSYEQYF
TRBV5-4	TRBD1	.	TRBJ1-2	TGTGCCAGCAGCCCCAAAGGACAGGGGTTTTACACCTTC	CASSPKGQGFYTF
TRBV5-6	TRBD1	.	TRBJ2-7	TGTGCCAGCAGCCATCCTGCGACAGGGGGCTACGAGCAGTACTTC	CASSHPATGGYEQYF
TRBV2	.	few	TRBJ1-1	TGTGCCAGCAAACGGTTTCTGAACACTGAAGCTTTCTTT	CASKRFLNTEAFF
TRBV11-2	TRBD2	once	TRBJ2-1	TGTGCCAGCAGCATCGGACTAGCGGGCTCCTACAATGAGCAGTTCTTC	CASSIGLAGSYNEQFF
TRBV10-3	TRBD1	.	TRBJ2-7	TGTGCCATCAGACCGGGACAGTCCTACGAGCAGTACTTC	CAIRPGQSYEQYF
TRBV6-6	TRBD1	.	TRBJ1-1	TGTGCCAGCAGTTGGACAGGGAAGAACACTGAAGCTTTCTTT	CASSWTGKNTEAFF
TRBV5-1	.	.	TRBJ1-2	TGCGCCAGCAGCTTGGCATTGAGGAATGTAGGCAGGGCAAACTATGGCTACACCTTC	CASSLALRNVGRANYGYTF
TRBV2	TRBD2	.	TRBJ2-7	TGTGCCAGCAGGGCCGGGACTAGCGGTGCCTACGAGCAGTACTTC	CASRAGTSGAYEQYF
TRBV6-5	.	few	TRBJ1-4	TGTGCCAGCAGTTACGAGGAAAAACTGTTTTTT	CASSYEEKLFF
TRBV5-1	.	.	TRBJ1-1	TGCGCCAGCAGCTTGCAGGGCGTGAACACTGAAGCTTTCTTT	CASSLQGVNTEAFF